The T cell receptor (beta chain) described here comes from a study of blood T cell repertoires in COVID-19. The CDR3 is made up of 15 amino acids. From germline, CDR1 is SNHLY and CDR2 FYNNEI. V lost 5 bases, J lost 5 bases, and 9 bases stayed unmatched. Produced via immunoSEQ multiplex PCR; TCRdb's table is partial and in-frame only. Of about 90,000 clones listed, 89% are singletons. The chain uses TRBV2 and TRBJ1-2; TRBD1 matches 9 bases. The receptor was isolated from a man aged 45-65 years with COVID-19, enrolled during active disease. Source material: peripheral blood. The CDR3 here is CASSSPGQGPYGYTF. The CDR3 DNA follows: TGTGCCAGCAGTTCCCCGGGACAGGGTCCTTATGGCTACACCTTC.